The rows below give T cell receptor beta chains drawn from one sample of a study of T-cell memory formation after mild COVID-19. TCRdb reprocessed the 5' RACE reads with MiXCR, giving one entry per CDR3 protein. This sample has 40,000 or so distinct CDR3 sequences, with over 6.5% found just once. Sequenced input: PBMCs or a T cell subset sorted from them (not recorded which). The receptors originated from an adult who had mild COVID-19 (a few samples of this study predate the infection). Cell type and time point are not known. Both conserved end residues are part of each CDR3. The order of the fields is clone size, J gene, D gene, V gene, CDR3 protein, CDR3 DNA. A D gene is named only where the DNA matches it firmly. Some rows have no size entry. The others give once, few or many, or a class for an expanded clone.

>many|TRBJ2-7|NA|TRBV6-5
CASSQARGFGYEQYF
TGTGCCAGCAGCCAGGCCCGGGGGTTTGGCTACGAGCAGTACTTC
>NA|TRBJ1-1|NA|TRBV20-1
CSARKSGRRDTEAFF
TGCAGTGCTAGGAAATCAGGGAGAAGGGACACTGAAGCTTTCTTT
>many|TRBJ2-3|NA|TRBV7-2
CASSFREGVTDTQYF
TGTGCCAGCAGCTTTAGAGAGGGAGTCACAGATACGCAGTATTTT
>few|TRBJ2-7|TRBD1|TRBV5-1
CASSYQGTGGIDEQYF
TGCGCCAGCAGCTACCAGGGGACAGGGGGCATCGACGAGCAGTACTTC
>NA|TRBJ1-6|TRBD1|TRBV12-3/TRBV12-4
CASSSAGTGVSPLHF
TGTGCCAGCAGTTCCGCCGGGACAGGGGTATCACCCCTCCACTTT
>few|TRBJ2-7|NA|TRBV7-2
CASSSSSGTGSYEQYF
TGTGCCAGCAGCTCGTCATCGGGGACTGGCTCCTACGAGCAGTACTTC
>NA|TRBJ2-5|TRBD2|TRBV10-3
CAISDDIAGGQETQYF
TGTGCCATCAGTGACGACATAGCGGGGGGACAAGAGACCCAGTACTTC
>few|TRBJ1-2|TRBD1|TRBV18
CASSPLTGGARDGYTF
TGTGCCAGCTCACCGCTGACAGGGGGCGCGAGGGATGGCTACACCTTC
>many|TRBJ2-1|TRBD2|TRBV4-1
CASSQGTSGAYNEQFF
TGCGCCAGCAGCCAAGGGACTAGCGGGGCCTACAATGAGCAGTTCTTC
>NA|TRBJ2-5|TRBD1|TRBV5-6
CASSSGTGGQETQYF
TGTGCCAGCAGCTCCGGGACAGGGGGCCAAGAGACCCAGTACTTC
>NA|TRBJ1-1|NA|TRBV5-4
CASSAAGANTEAFF
TGTGCCAGCAGCGCCGCAGGGGCAAACACTGAAGCTTTCTTT
>NA|TRBJ2-3|TRBD2|TRBV4-1
CASSRLAGGKDTQYF
TGCGCCAGCAGCCGACTAGCGGGGGGGAAAGATACGCAGTATTTT
>many|TRBJ2-3|TRBD1|TRBV9
CASSLGGLDTDTQYF
TGTGCCAGCAGCCTAGGGGGCCTAGACACAGATACGCAGTATTTT
>many|TRBJ1-2|NA|TRBV29-1
CSVAPRLRGGYTF
TGCAGCGTTGCCCCTCGTTTGCGGGGAGGCTACACCTTC
>many|TRBJ2-3|NA|TRBV20-1
CSARFGALDTQYF
TGCAGTGCTAGATTCGGGGCTCTAGATACGCAGTATTTT
>NA|TRBJ1-2|TRBD1|TRBV7-2
CASSPNSRSGGASYGYTF
TGTGCCAGCAGCCCCAACTCCCGATCAGGGGGGGCCTCCTATGGCTACACCTTC
>many|TRBJ2-2|NA|TRBV10-3
CAISREGTGELFF
TGTGCCATCAGCAGGGAAGGCACCGGGGAGCTGTTTTTT
>NA|TRBJ1-2|NA|TRBV6-5
CASSRRRGREHGYTF
TGTGCCAGCAGCAGAAGAAGGGGACGTGAACATGGCTACACCTTC
>few|TRBJ1-5|NA|TRBV4-1
CASSQEGTGPAINQPQHF
TGCGCCAGCAGCCAAGAGGGTACAGGGCCCGCGATAAATCAGCCCCAGCATTTT
>few|TRBJ1-2|TRBD1|TRBV9
CASSPGGQGVRSYTF
TGTGCCAGCAGCCCCGGGGGACAGGGGGTTCGGAGCTACACCTTC
>few|TRBJ1-2|NA|TRBV5-6
CASSLGDINGYTF
TGTGCCAGCAGCTTGGGGGATATTAACGGCTACACCTTC
>few|TRBJ1-2|NA|TRBV4-1
CASSQDLEEPWGYTF
TGCGCCAGCAGCCAAGATCTCGAGGAGCCTTGGGGCTACACCTTC
>many|TRBJ2-1|TRBD2|TRBV7-2
CASSLAGGREQFF
TGTGCCAGCAGCCTAGCGGGAGGGCGTGAGCAGTTCTTC
>many|TRBJ2-3|TRBD2|TRBV2
CASSESSGRADTQYF
TGTGCCAGCAGTGAATCTAGCGGGAGGGCAGATACGCAGTATTTT
>many|TRBJ2-3|NA|TRBV5-5
CASSRGGYTDTQYF
TGTGCCAGCAGTCGAGGGGGGTACACAGATACGCAGTATTTT
>many|TRBJ2-1|TRBD2|TRBV5-5
CASSLAIAGGDNEQFF
TGTGCCAGCAGCTTGGCGATAGCGGGGGGTGACAATGAGCAGTTCTTC
>few|TRBJ2-2|TRBD1|TRBV7-6
CASSTRQGADTGELFF
TGTGCCAGCAGCACCCGACAGGGGGCGGACACCGGGGAGCTGTTTTTT
>many|TRBJ1-1|NA|TRBV12-3/TRBV12-4
CASSFAGSTEAFF
TGTGCCAGCAGTTTTGCGGGGAGCACTGAAGCTTTCTTT
>many|TRBJ2-7|TRBD2|TRBV7-8
CASSSSGLAGPYEQYF
TGTGCCAGCAGCTCGAGCGGACTAGCGGGTCCATACGAGCAGTACTTC
>few|TRBJ1-1|NA|TRBV18
CASSAQSNTEAFF
TGTGCCAGCTCAGCCCAGTCGAACACTGAAGCTTTCTTT
>few|TRBJ2-4|NA|TRBV18
CASSPPTVGRAKNIQYF
TGTGCCAGCTCACCACCGACAGTTGGTCGAGCCAAAAACATTCAGTACTTC
>many|TRBJ1-2|TRBD1|TRBV7-8
CASSSRQGPHYGYTF
TGTGCCAGCAGCTCCCGACAGGGGCCGCACTATGGCTACACCTTC
>few|TRBJ2-3|NA|TRBV6-5
CASSYLRLTDTQYF
TGTGCCAGCAGTTACCTCCGGCTCACAGATACGCAGTATTTT
>medium-sized|TRBJ2-1|NA|TRBV5-5
CASSLPTSGEQFF
TGTGCCAGCAGCTTGCCCACCTCGGGTGAGCAGTTCTTC
>many|TRBJ2-2|TRBD2|TRBV11-2
CASSLGGGATGELFF
TGTGCCAGCAGCTTGGGCGGGGGGGCCACCGGGGAGCTGTTTTTT
>NA|TRBJ1-2|NA|TRBV20-1
CSAFRVLNDGYTF
TGCAGTGCTTTCAGGGTTCTCAACGATGGCTACACCTTC
>many|TRBJ1-6|NA|TRBV27
CASSDPGRTANSPLHF
TGTGCCAGCAGCGACCCGGGCCGGACAGCTAATTCACCCCTCCACTTT